This is a list of T cell receptor beta chains from one sample in a study of blood T cell repertoires in COVID-19. Measured with immunoSEQ multiplex PCR; TCRdb has only the in-frame clones, and not every one. The sample has 200,000 to 250,000 clones, roughly 80% seen once; the top ten hold approximately 3.8%. The sample was PBMCs or T cells enriched from blood (not recorded which). The source is a woman aged 40 to 49 who had been exposed to COVID-19. CDR3s include the opening cysteine and the closing phenylalanine or tryptophan. D genes are given only for firm matches. Size is stated for part of the rows, as once, few or many counts, or as a class when the clone is expanded.

j_call clone_size d_call v_call cdr3_aa cdr3_nt
TRBJ1-4 . TRBD1 TRBV28 CASSLWGTGPATNEKLFF TGTGCCAGCAGTTTATGGGGGACAGGCCCTGCAACTAATGAAAAACTGTTTTTT
TRBJ1-4 . TRBD1 TRBV5-1 CASSSTGKTNEKLFF TGCGCCAGCAGCTCGACAGGGAAGACTAATGAAAAACTGTTTTTT
TRBJ2-3 once TRBD1 TRBV7-2 CASSLQGASTDTQYF TGTGCCAGCAGCCTACAGGGGGCTAGCACAGATACGCAGTATTTT
TRBJ2-5 . TRBD1 TRBV16 CASSKTGGETQYF TGTGCCAGCAGCAAGACAGGGGGAGAGACCCAGTACTTC
TRBJ1-2 . TRBD1 TRBV30 CAWSSGTDYGYTF TGTGCCTGGAGTTCCGGGACAGACTATGGCTACACCTTC
TRBJ1-2 . . TRBV9 CASSVASLADADFTF TGTGCCAGCAGCGTAGCTTCCTTGGCGGATGCCGACTTCACCTTC
TRBJ1-3 . . TRBV19 CASSIRGGLRSGNTIYF TGTGCCAGTAGTATAAGGGGAGGTCTGCGCTCTGGAAACACCATATATTTT
TRBJ1-5 . . TRBV19 CASSIQGGQPQHF TGTGCCAGTAGTATCCAGGGAGGTCAGCCCCAGCATTTT
TRBJ1-5 . . TRBV27 CASSLGINSNQPQHF TGTGCCAGCAGTTTAGGCATCAATAGCAATCAGCCCCAGCATTTT
TRBJ2-7 . . TRBV10-3 CAISDRTASYEQYF TGTGCCATCAGTGACAGGACAGCCTCCTACGAGCAGTACTTC
TRBJ1-3 . TRBD1 TRBV6-5 CASRAGGSAGNTIYF TGTGCCAGCAGGGCAGGGGGAAGTGCGGGAAACACCATATATTTT
TRBJ2-6 . TRBD1 TRBV9 CASNRDRGSGANVLTF TGTGCCAGCAACCGGGACAGGGGCTCTGGGGCCAACGTCCTGACTTTC
TRBJ1-5 once TRBD1 TRBV19 CASNTGQGISNQPQHF TGTGCCAGTAATACGGGACAGGGGATTAGCAATCAGCCCCAGCATTTT
TRBJ1-1 once . TRBV7-9 CASSLVQGNTEAFF TGTGCCAGCAGCTTAGTTCAGGGGAACACTGAAGCTTTCTTT
TRBJ2-2 . TRBD1 TRBV6-5 CASGQGSQIGELFF TGTGCCAGCGGACAGGGGAGTCAGATCGGGGAGCTGTTTTTT
TRBJ1-3 . TRBD1 TRBV2 CASNRQGMEGNTIYF TGTGCCAGCAATCGACAGGGGATGGAAGGAAACACCATATATTTT
TRBJ1-4 . TRBD1 TRBV15 CATSRGQTNEKLFF TGTGCCACCAGCAGGGGACAGACTAATGAAAAACTGTTTTTT
TRBJ1-2 once TRBD1 TRBV7-9 CASSLRQGDGYTF TGTGCCAGCAGCTTAAGACAGGGAGATGGCTACACCTTC
TRBJ1-2 few . TRBV30 CACVLRGLYGYTF TGTGCCTGCGTTTTGCGGGGACTCTATGGCTACACCTTC
TRBJ1-1 . TRBD1 TRBV28 CASIEGALTEAFF TGTGCCAGCATTGAGGGGGCGCTCACTGAAGCTTTCTTT
TRBJ2-3 . TRBD1 TRBV5-1 CASSLARTGAYTDTQYF TGCGCCAGCAGCTTGGCCCGGACAGGGGCTTACACAGATACGCAGTATTTT
TRBJ1-5 . . TRBV19 CASSIESRGDQPQHF TGTGCCAGTAGTATAGAGTCCAGGGGCGATCAGCCCCAGCATTTT
TRBJ2-7 once . TRBV11-2 CASRPHRDKLSYEQYF TGTGCCAGCAGACCTCACCGGGACAAGCTTAGCTACGAGCAGTACTTC
TRBJ1-1 few TRBD1 TRBV7-2 CASSLVTGTNTEAFF TGTGCCAGCAGCTTAGTGACAGGGACGAACACTGAAGCTTTCTTT
TRBJ1-3 few TRBD1 TRBV5-6 CASSLTGAGNTIYF TGTGCCAGCAGCCTGACAGGGGCTGGAAACACCATATATTTT
TRBJ2-7 . TRBD1 TRBV4-1 CASSQEGPGGIYEQYF TGCGCCAGCAGCCAAGAGGGGCCAGGGGGCATCTACGAGCAGTACTTC
TRBJ2-7 . TRBD1 TRBV18 CASSPDRDEQYF TGTGCCAGCTCACCTGACAGGGACGAGCAGTACTTC
TRBJ1-5 . TRBD1 TRBV7-9 CASSPLGTGDNQPQHF TGTGCCAGCAGCCCTTTAGGGACAGGCGATAATCAGCCCCAGCATTTT
TRBJ2-3 . TRBD2 TRBV27 CASSLGWGGRGDTQYF TGTGCCAGCAGTTTAGGGTGGGGAGGGCGTGGAGATACGCAGTATTTT
TRBJ2-1 . . TRBV7-2 CASSLGGGGVGNEQFF TGTGCCAGCAGCCTAGGGGGCGGGGGCGTCGGTAATGAGCAGTTCTTC
TRBJ2-3 . . TRBV11-2 CASSLYMGADTQYF TGTGCCAGCAGCTTATATATGGGCGCAGATACGCAGTATTTT
TRBJ2-5 . . TRBV11-3 CASSLGGREETQYF TGTGCCAGCAGCTTAGGAGGCCGGGAAGAGACCCAGTACTTC
TRBJ1-5 once TRBD1 TRBV19 CASNGLTGGGNQPQHF TGTGCCAGTAACGGACTTACAGGGGGCGGCAATCAGCCCCAGCATTTT
TRBJ2-1 few TRBD2 TRBV29-1 CSVDGRGGLDEQFF TGCAGCGTTGATGGGCGGGGGGGCCTGGATGAGCAGTTCTTC
TRBJ1-4 . TRBD1 TRBV9 CASSDPGTGNEKLFF TGTGCCAGCAGCGACCCCGGGACAGGGAATGAAAAACTGTTTTTT
TRBJ2-5 . . TRBV19 CASSIGFDRFQNRPETQYF TGTGCCAGTAGTATAGGGTTCGACAGGTTCCAAAATCGGCCGGAGACCCAGTACTTC
TRBJ1-5 . TRBD1 TRBV19 CASRDRENQPQHF TGTGCCAGTAGAGACAGGGAAAATCAGCCCCAGCATTTT
TRBJ1-1 . . TRBV3-1/TRBV3-2 CASSHTRETEAFF TGTGCCAGCAGCCACACCCGTGAGACTGAAGCTTTCTTT
TRBJ2-5 . . TRBV7-8 CASSGPGPQETQYF TGTGCCAGCAGCGGTCCGGGTCCCCAAGAGACCCAGTACTTC
TRBJ2-3 once . TRBV7-9 CASSLMGGAADTQYF TGTGCCAGCAGCCTTATGGGGGGGGCCGCAGATACGCAGTATTTT
TRBJ1-3 . . TRBV7-3 CASSLLGEGSGNTIYF TGTGCCAGCAGCTTACTCGGGGAAGGCTCTGGAAACACCATATATTTT
TRBJ1-3 . . TRBV5-1 CASSLDLSSGNTIYF TGCGCCAGCAGCTTGGACCTGAGCTCTGGAAACACCATATATTTT
TRBJ2-3 . . TRBV29-1 CSVGLDTSTDTQYF TGCAGCGTTGGATTGGACACTTCCACAGATACGCAGTATTTT
TRBJ1-2 . . TRBV3-1/TRBV3-2 CASSQEGGPWGNYGYTF TGTGCCAGCAGCCAAGAAGGAGGGCCTTGGGGCAACTATGGCTACACCTTC
TRBJ1-1 . TRBD1 TRBV19 CASSPKGARAEAFF TGTGCCAGTAGTCCGAAGGGGGCGCGGGCTGAAGCTTTCTTT
TRBJ2-3 . . TRBV11-2 CASSLGTGGTDTQYF TGTGCCAGCAGCTTAGGGACGGGGGGCACAGATACGCAGTATTTT
TRBJ1-4 . . TRBV18 CASSPRGVNEKLFF TGTGCCAGCTCACCTCGGGGAGTTAATGAAAAACTGTTTTTT
TRBJ2-5 . . TRBV7-3 CASSLTRQETQYF TGTGCCAGCAGCTTAACTAGACAAGAGACCCAGTACTTC
TRBJ1-1 . . TRBV19 CASSQRGNTEAFF TGTGCCAGTAGCCAGCGAGGGAACACTGAAGCTTTCTTT
TRBJ1-6 . . TRBV6-2/TRBV6-3 CASSYRWRDNSPLHF TGTGCCAGCAGTTACAGGTGGAGGGATAATTCACCCCTCCACTTT
TRBJ1-2 few TRBD1 TRBV5-1 CASSPGQGDGYTF TGCGCCAGCAGCCCGGGACAGGGTGATGGCTACACCTTC
TRBJ1-2 . TRBD1 TRBV30 CAWTRTGDGYTF TGTGCCTGGACCCGGACAGGGGACGGCTACACCTTC
TRBJ1-6 . TRBD1 TRBV5-4 CASRPGTGIYNSPLHF TGTGCCAGCAGACCAGGGACAGGGATTTATAATTCACCCCTCCACTTT
TRBJ1-6 once . TRBV9 CASSGRAANSPLHF TGTGCCAGCAGCGGGCGGGCCGCTAATTCACCCCTCCACTTT
TRBJ1-1 once . TRBV5-1 CASSPGGGDTEAFF TGCGCCAGCAGTCCCGGCGGGGGAGACACTGAAGCTTTCTTT
TRBJ1-5 . . TRBV5-1 CASSLGDTVNQPQHF TGCGCCAGCAGCTTGGGGGACACCGTCAATCAGCCCCAGCATTTT
TRBJ1-1 few TRBD1 TRBV3-1/TRBV3-2 CASSQNTGTGGTEAFF TGTGCCAGCAGCCAAAATACCGGGACAGGGGGCACTGAAGCTTTCTTT
TRBJ1-2 . . TRBV4-3 CASSHQEGDNYGYTF TGCGCCAGCAGCCACCAGGAGGGTGATAACTATGGCTACACCTTC